This T cell receptor (beta chain) was sequenced in a study of beta chain features in type 1 diabetes. This CDR3 has 13 amino acids. V lost 7 bases and J 5 bases, leaving 12 bases between the germline ends. The germline gives CDR1 SGHTA, CDR2 FQGTGA. The entirety of the isolated RNA underwent reverse transcription, so expressed TCRB transcripts were sequenced. Sequenced by immunoSEQ multiplex PCR; TCRdb stores in-frame clones only, minus some. The sample holds about 660,000 clones; over 12% are singletons and the top ten take approximately 0.043%. Study-wide points: Significant though moderate, a shortening of TCRB CDR3s appeared in all four CD4+ subsets of Type 1 diabetes patients.

This clone was found a few times. Its antigen is unknown. The chain recombines TRBV7-3 with TRBJ2-1; no definite D call. The clonotype comes from a man between 18 and 29 years old with type 1 diabetes. The sequenced material came from naive CD4+ T cells from blood. The chain's CDR3 is CASTLVGNNEQFF. DNA for the CDR3: TGTGCCAGCACCCTTGTGGGTAACAATGAGCAGTTCTTC.